The present T cell receptor (beta chain) was sequenced within a study of blood T cell repertoires in COVID-19. Study information: Samples came from the United States, Italy and Spain, spanning acute and convalescent COVID-19. T cells, B-cell-depleted T cells, or PBMCs supplied cDNA or gDNA.

Authors' data handling: Reference gene primer amplification in the assay estimated nucleated cell counts. The repertoire was sequenced with immunoSEQ multiplex PCR; TCRdb's copy has only in-frame clones and lacks some. V, J and clone size reflect that table, while D and trimming were determined from the DNA. Among roughly 56,000 clones, over 75% were seen once, and the ten largest hold more than 8.5%. Germline-derived CDR1 and CDR2 are LGHDT and YNNKEL (reference sequence). The V end was cut by 1 base, the J end by 6 bases, with 15 bases between. The CDR3 is 15 amino acids. This clone was counted a single time.

The sequence was collected from a human donor in a cohort sampled during active COVID-19. The sequencing input was peripheral blood. The chain links TRBV3-1 (or the pseudogene TRBV3-2) to TRBJ1-1; possible D gene TRBD1, 6 bases. The CDR3: CASSQVTLAGAEAFF. The CDR3 DNA is TGTGCCAGCAGCCAAGTAACCCTAGCAGGGGCTGAAGCTTTCTTT.